A single sample is the source of the 26 T cell receptor beta chains below, sequenced in a study of spatial heterogeneity in lung cancer. TCRdb re-derived calls from the 5' RACE reads in MiXCR, one entry per CDR3 protein. The sample includes about 15,000 distinct CDR3 sequences, under 7.5% of them seen just once. Study-wide results and limits: Tumors with more nonsynonymous mutations had more expanded intratumoral alpha and beta TCRs.

Their recognized antigens are unknown. As for time point: sample taken at primary tumor resection. The sample consisted of lung tumor tissue, taken at surgery. The receptors come from a male donor with early-stage non-small cell lung cancer.

This clonotype occurred many times. CDR3 nucleotides: TGTGCCAGCAGCTCGGGGGGAACTGGCAATCAGCCCCAGCATTTT. It yields the protein CASSSGGTGNQPQHF. V and J are TRBV6-2 or TRBV6-3 and TRBJ1-5; tentative D call: TRBD1 (5 bases). The CDR3 is 15 residues long. The V and J ends lost 6 bases and 2 bases respectively, with 14 bases between them. Germline V gene sequence: CDR1 MNHEY, CDR2 SVGEGT.

The CDR3 DNA reads TGCAGTGCAACGGACTTCCAAGAGACCCAGTACTTC. It specifies CSATDFQETQYF. This chain links TRBV20-1 with TRBJ2-5; TRBD2 might be the D (5 bases). This CDR3 spans 12 amino acids. V was clipped by 6 bases and J by 1 base, with 9 bases between them. Germline CDR1 DFQATT, CDR2 SNEGSKA (reference sequence).

This clonotype was counted only a few times. This chain uses TRBV6-5 with TRBJ1-5; 10 bases align to TRBD1. This CDR3 is 17 amino acids long. The germline V gene has CDR1 MNHEY and CDR2 SVGAGI. The ends lost 4 bases at V and 1 base at J; junction bases unmatched: 7. Written as DNA, the CDR3 is TGTGCCAGCAGTTCCAGACAGGGGGCATTAAGCAATCAGCCCCAGCATTTT. This codes for CASSSRQGALSNQPQHF.

This clonotype was found many times. The chain has TRBV7-2 and TRBJ2-7; D ambiguous. In germline, CDR1 is SGHTA, CDR2 FQGNSA. V lost 3 bases and J lost 5, with 8 bases in between. The CDR3 has 12 amino acids. The CDR3 loop is CASSFRNDEQYF. CDR3 coding DNA: TGTGCCAGCAGCTTTCGAAACGACGAGCAGTACTTC.

This clonotype showed up many times. The V gene is TRBV3-1, the J gene TRBJ1-3; D is unclear. Germline values: CDR1 LGHDT, CDR2 YNNKEL (reference sequence). With 8 bases removed from V and 3 bases from J, the gap between germline ends came to 5 bases. The CDR3 has 11 amino acids. The CDR3 protein is CASGIGNTIYF. The CDR3 region has the DNA TGTGCCAGCGGAATTGGAAACACCATATATTTT.

The chain uses TRBV19 and TRBJ2-3; 11 nucleotides agree with TRBD1. CDR1 LNHDA and CDR2 SQIVND come from the germline V gene (reference sequence). The CDR3 is 15 residues long. V shed 4 bases and J 4 bases; nucleotides not matched to a gene: 4. The CDR3 is CASSTGTGGADTQYF. CDR3 sequence (DNA): TGTGCCAGTAGTACCGGGACAGGGGGGGCAGATACGCAGTATTTT.

The chain carries TRBV5-5 and TRBJ2-3; D unresolved. The CDR3 runs to 14 residues. Germline values: CDR1 SGHKS, CDR2 YYEKEE (reference sequence). The V end was cut by 2 bases, the J end by 0 bases, with 7 bases between. As DNA, the CDR3 is TGTGCCAGCAGCTTTTCGTACAGCACAGATACGCAGTATTTT. Translating it yields CASSFSYSTDTQYF. The variable domain in full, completed from reference TRBV5-5 and TRBJ2-3, reads DAGVTQSPTHLIKTRGQQVTLRCSPISGHKSVSWYQQVLGQGPQFIFQYYEKEERGRGNFPDRFSARQFPNYSSELNVNALLLGDSALYLCASSFSYSTDTQYFGPGTRLTVL.

This clonotype turned up a few times. This sequence joins TRBV11-3 and TRBJ2-1, with 10 bases fitting TRBD2. Germline CDR1 reads SGHNT; CDR2 reads YENEEA. V lost 5 bases and J lost 5; bases outside the gene matches: 3. CDR3 length: 14 residues. The CDR3 here is CASSPGLADNEQFF. The CDR3 DNA reads as TGTGCCAGCAGCCCAGGACTAGCGGACAATGAGCAGTTCTTC. Looking up the rest from reference TRBV11-3 and TRBJ2-1 gives the full variable domain: EAGVVQSPRYKIIEKKQPVAFWCNPISGHNTLYWYLQNLGQGPELLIRYENEEAVDDSQLPKDRFSAERLKGVDSTLKIQPAELGDSAVYLCASSPGLADNEQFFGPGTRLTVL.

This clonotype ranks as medium-sized (0.01 to 0.1%). The V and J genes are TRBV5-1 and TRBJ2-7, with D perhaps matching TRBD1 or TRBD2 (5 bases each). The V gene lost 0 bases and the J gene lost 0 bases, with 7 bases spanning the gap. The CDR3 covers 14 residues. The V gene's germline CDR1 is SGHRS and CDR2 YFSETQ. CDR3 amino acids: CASSLGDGSYEQYV. The DNA of the CDR3 is TGCGCCAGCAGCTTGGGGGACGGCTCCTACGAGCAGTACGTC.

This clonotype was found a few times. At one end the junction does not follow the germline gene, possibly because of a read error. The chain carries TRBV5-1 and TRBJ2-1, with D tentatively TRBD1 (5 bases). Per germline, CDR1 SGHRS and CDR2 YFSETQ. This CDR3 contains 14 residues. CDR3 DNA: TGCGCCAGCAGCTTGCTCGACAGATCCAATGGGCAGTTCTTC. It specifies CASSLLDRSNGQFF.

This clonotype was recorded many times. This chain uses TRBV20-1 with TRBJ2-3; no firm D call. V was cut by 6 bases and J by 0 bases, with 13 bases left in between. Germline assignment: CDR1 DFQATT and CDR2 SNEGSKA (reference sequence). The CDR3 has 14 residues. The CDR3, as DNA: TGCAGTGCCGTAGGCAGGCCTAGCACAGATACGCAGTATTTT. It translates to CSAVGRPSTDTQYF.

The sample holds a few counts of this clonotype. V gene TRBV7-2 combines with J gene TRBJ2-3; 11 positions agree with TRBD2. The V gene end was trimmed by 2 bases and the J gene end by 6 bases; junction bases not matched to a gene: 4. Germline-derived CDR1 and CDR2 are SGHTA and FQGNSA. CDR3 length equals 15 residues. The CDR3 region is CASSLYSGRGDTQYF. DNA of the CDR3: TGTGCCAGCAGCTTATATAGCGGGAGGGGTGATACGCAGTATTTT.

V and J are TRBV7-6 and TRBJ1-4; D is possibly TRBD1 (5 bases). The germline gives CDR1 SGHVS, CDR2 FNYEAQ. Trimming took 5 bases from V and 7 from J, leaving 17 bases between them. The CDR3 sequence is 15 residues long. The CDR3 region has the DNA TGTGCCAGCAGCCGCCTCTCGGGGCGTTCTGAAAAACTGTTTTTT. This codes for CASSRLSGRSEKLFF.

As DNA, the CDR3 is TGTGCCAGCAGTCGGACTAGCGGGGGGCCCTATGGCGGGGAGCTGTTTTTT. It translates to CASSRTSGGPYGGELFF. The chain is built from TRBV7-2 and TRBJ2-2; 14 nucleotides line up with TRBD2. The length of the CDR3 is 17 residues. Germline CDR1 and CDR2: SGHTA and FQGNSA. Trimming cost V 6 bases and J 7 bases; bases outside gene matches: 10. The entire variable domain, with the rest obtained from reference TRBV7-2 and TRBJ2-2, is as follows: GAGVSQSPSNKVTEKGKDVELRCDPISGHTALYWYRQSLGQGLEFLIYFQGNSAPDKSGLPSDRFSAERTGGSVSTLTIQRTQQEDSAVYLCASSRTSGGPYGGELFFGEGSRLTVL.

This chain connects TRBV11-1 to TRBJ2-6, with TRBD1 identical over 8 bases. This CDR3 comprises 17 residues. With V trimmed by 5 bases and J by 0 bases, 6 bases remained unmatched. The V gene's germline CDR1 is SGHAT and CDR2 FQDESV (reference sequence). For the CDR3, the DNA is TGTGCCAGCAGCCCCCAGACAGGGGTCTCTGGGGCCAACGTCCTGACTTTC. Protein: CASSPQTGVSGANVLTF.

With regard to this clonotype: A clone one base away is much larger, so this may be a read error. CDR3 sequence: CASRGGSYGYNF. The CDR3 coding sequence is TGTGCCAGCAGGGGGGGTAGCTATGGCTACAACTTC. The chain links TRBV2 to TRBJ1-2; tentatively, D is TRBD1 (5 bases). CDR3 length: 12 residues. Germline assignment: CDR1 SNHLY and CDR2 FYNNEI.

The gene calls are TRBV4-3 and TRBJ2-1, with D possibly matching TRBD2 (5 bases). The germline V gene has CDR1 LGHNA and CDR2 YSLEER. The length of the CDR3 is 14 residues. With 1 base removed from V and 8 bases from J, the gap between germline ends came to 12 bases. As DNA, the CDR3 is TGCGCCAGCAGCCAAGGGGAGCGACGAGATGAGCAGTTCTTC. Residues: CASSQGERRDEQFF.

The chain employs TRBV7-2 and TRBJ1-6; 8 positions agree with TRBD1. Germline V gene lookup returns CDR1 SGHTA and CDR2 FQGNSA. With 6 bases clipped from V and 13 bases from J, the junction kept 14 bases outside the gene matches. This CDR3 has 15 residues. The chain's CDR3 is CASSQAGQVGSPLHF. CDR3 coding DNA: TGTGCCAGCAGTCAAGCGGGACAGGTTGGGTCCCCCCTCCACTTT. The entire variable domain, with the rest obtained from reference TRBV7-2 and TRBJ1-6, is as follows: GAGVSQSPSNKVTEKGKDVELRCDPISGHTALYWYRQSLGQGLEFLIYFQGNSAPDKSGLPSDRFSAERTGGSVSTLTIQRTQQEDSAVYLCASSQAGQVGSPLHFGNGTRLTVT.

The chain uses TRBV6-5 and TRBJ1-5; perhaps TRBD1 as D (5 bases). This CDR3 region has 15 residues. Germline CDR1 is MNHEY and CDR2 is SVGAGI. Trimming took 5 bases from V and 2 from J, leaving 13 bases between them. The CDR3 reads CASSRGTAGNQPQHF. The CDR3, as DNA: TGTGCCAGCAGTAGGGGTACTGCCGGCAATCAGCCCCAGCATTTT.

This clonotype was seen ten or more times. The V and J genes are TRBV7-2 and TRBJ1-2; no clear D gene. The CDR3 loop spans 13 amino acids. Trimming shortened V by 3 bases and J by 4 bases, and 9 bases separated the two germline ends. Germline CDR1 reads SGHTA; CDR2 reads FQGNSA. CDR3 sequence reads: CASSFMGSYGYTF. The CDR3 DNA follows: TGTGCCAGCAGCTTCATGGGAAGCTATGGCTACACCTTC.

Of note for this clonotype: A read error may be the cause here, since a much bigger clone is one base away. This CDR3 is missing its conserved last phenylalanine or tryptophan, likely due to a read error. The rearrangement joins TRBV6-1 to TRBJ2-4, with 7 positions matching TRBD1. CDR3 length: 13 amino acids. After removal of 5 bases from V and 6 bases from J, the junction contained 4 bases not matched to a gene. Germline-derived CDR1 and CDR2 are MNHNS and SASEGT. CDR3 sequence reads: CASSQHRGNIQYI. CDR3 in DNA: TGTGCCAGCAGTCAACACAGGGGAAACATTCAGTACATC.

The V and J genes are TRBV20-1 and TRBJ1-2; 8 positions match TRBD1. CDR1 is DFQATT and CDR2 is SNEGSKA in the germline V gene (reference sequence). The CDR3 consists of 15 residues. J lost 4 bases, V lost 1 base, and 8 bases had no gene match. Here the CDR3 DNA reads TGCAGTGCTAGAGGCAGCCAGGGGGCCTTCTATGGCTACACCTTC. Residues: CSARGSQGAFYGYTF.

This clonotype has at least ten counts. V is TRBV3-1 and J is TRBJ1-5; D possibly corresponds to TRBD1 (6 bases). From germline, CDR1 is LGHDT and CDR2 YNNKEL (reference sequence). The CDR3 extends over 14 amino acids. V lost 4 bases to trimming and J lost 4 bases, with 11 bases between them. CDR3 region: CASSLTGANQPQHF. DNA of the CDR3: TGTGCCAGCAGCCTCACGGGGGCGAATCAGCCCCAGCATTTT.

This clonotype was seen a handful of times. This chain uses TRBV18 with TRBJ2-3; D gene unclear. From germline, CDR1 is KGHSH and CDR2 LQKENI. Trimming took off 6 bases at V and 4 bases at J, with 20 bases between the two ends. The length of the CDR3 is 16 residues. CDR3: CASSQGLPIGADTQYF. CDR3 in DNA: TGTGCCAGCTCCCAAGGGCTTCCTATAGGAGCAGATACGCAGTATTTT.

The chain uses TRBV20-1 and TRBJ1-6; possible D gene TRBD1, 6 bases. The V and J ends lost 6 bases and 8 bases respectively, with 20 bases between them. CDR1 and CDR2 (germline): DFQATT, SNEGSKA (reference sequence). The CDR3 runs to 15 residues. CDR3 in DNA: TGCAGTGCCCGCGGTCCACAGGGTAGAGATTCACCCCTCCACTTT. This gives the protein CSARGPQGRDSPLHF.

This clonotype was observed many times. The chain carries TRBV7-9 and TRBJ2-7; 9 nucleotides line up with TRBD2. This CDR3 is built from 18 residues. Germline V gene data show CDR1 as SEHNR and CDR2 as FQNEAQ (reference sequence). V shed 1 base, J shed 0 bases, and the junction held 10 bases outside the gene matches. CDR3 sequence reads: CASSLGLASGVSSYEQYF. As DNA, the CDR3 is TGTGCCAGCAGCTTAGGGTTGGCTAGCGGGGTGAGCTCCTACGAGCAGTACTTC. Combining the CDR3 with reference TRBV7-9 and TRBJ2-7 gives the whole variable domain DTGVSQNPRHKITKRGQNVTFRCDPISEHNRLYWYRQTLGQGPEFLTYFQNEAQLEKSRLLSDRFSAERPKGSFSTLEIQRTEQGDSAMYLCASSLGLASGVSSYEQYFGPGTRLTVT.